This T cell receptor beta chain was identified during a study of cytomegalovirus exposure and HLA in healthy donors. Study findings and constraints: The authors assumed roughly uniform sequencing depth across donors for presence/absence analyses. In a later analysis, donors in an Asian-associated ancestry cluster reportedly had fewer N-insertions in productive TCRs than the cohort mean. Per a later analysis, 15,000 to 20,000 TCR beta sequences showed association with HLA alleles at 0.05 false discovery rate.

Germline V CDR1 and CDR2: MGHRA, YSYEKL. This CDR3 region has 14 residues. V lost 2 bases to trimming and J lost 0 bases, with 6 bases between them. This PCR relied on a set of 60 Vbeta primers and 13 Jbeta primers. The table came from immunoSEQ multiplex PCR; TCRdb's copy has only in-frame clones and leaves some out. The data contain hundreds of thousands of clones, 80% to 90% of them singletons. This clone was seen once. The antigen is unknown. This receptor was identified in a woman in her late teens or twenties in good health and CMV-seronegative. The genes are TRBV4-1 and TRBJ2-3, with unresolved D. Sequencing was performed on PBMCs. The CDR3 loop is CASSQLVSTDTQYF. Here the CDR3 DNA reads TGCGCCAGCAGCCAACTAGTAAGCACAGATACGCAGTATTTT.